This TCR beta chain appears in the sequencing data of a study of cytomegalovirus exposure and HLA in healthy donors. The CDR3 runs 13 residues. CDR1 and CDR2 from the germline V gene are SGHTA and FQGNSA. The V gene lost 5 bases and the J gene lost 7 bases, with 14 bases spanning the gap. A note on this clone: Its target is not known.

Points from the study as a whole: Apparent HLA restriction characterized most CMV-associated TCR beta chains in a later analysis. It was likely that a cluster of highly shared sequence variants was a sequencing artifact.

With 60 Vbeta and 13 Jbeta primers, the PCR was carried out. Clones were sequenced by immunoSEQ multiplex PCR, and TCRdb holds only the in-frame ones, with some missing. Among roughly 130,000 clones listed, roughly four fifths were seen once. The chain links TRBV7-2 to TRBJ1-2, with TRBD1 as a possible D gene (5 bases). The material sequenced was PBMCs. The clonotype originates from a girl aged 2 to 9 in good health and CMV-seronegative. The CDR3 loop is CASSLGGRSGYTF. The CDR3 DNA follows: TGTGCCAGCAGCCTGGGGGGGAGGAGTGGCTACACCTTC.